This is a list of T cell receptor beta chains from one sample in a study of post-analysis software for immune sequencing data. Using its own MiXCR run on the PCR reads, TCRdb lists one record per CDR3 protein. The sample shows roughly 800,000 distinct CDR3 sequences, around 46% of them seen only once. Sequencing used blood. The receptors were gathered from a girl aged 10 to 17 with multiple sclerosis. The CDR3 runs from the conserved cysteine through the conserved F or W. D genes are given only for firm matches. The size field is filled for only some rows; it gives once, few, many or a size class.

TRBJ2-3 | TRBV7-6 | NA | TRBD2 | CASSLAGVSGSTDTQYF | TGTGCCAGCAGCTTGGCCGGGGTTAGCGGGAGTACAGATACGCAGTATTTT
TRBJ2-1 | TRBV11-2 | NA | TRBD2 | CASSVSGTRNNEQFF | TGTGCCAGCAGCGTCAGCGGGACCCGAAACAATGAGCAGTTCTTC
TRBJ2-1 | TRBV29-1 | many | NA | CSARRGSGDNEQFF | TGCAGCGCCCGAAGGGGTTCGGGCGACAATGAGCAGTTCTTC
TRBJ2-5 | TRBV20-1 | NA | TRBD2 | CSARVVLAVQETQYF | TGCAGTGCTAGAGTCGTACTAGCGGTCCAAGAGACCCAGTACTTC
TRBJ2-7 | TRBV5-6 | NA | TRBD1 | CASSFATGGAYEQYF | TGTGCCAGCAGCTTCGCAACAGGGGGCGCGTACGAGCAGTACTTC
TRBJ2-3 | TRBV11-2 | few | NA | CASSLGTQGTDTQYF | TGTGCCAGCAGCTTGGGGACACAGGGTACGGATACGCAGTATTTT
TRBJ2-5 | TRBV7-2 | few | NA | CASSSNRVNEQYF | TGTGCCAGCAGCTCCAACAGGGTTAATGAGCAGTACTTC
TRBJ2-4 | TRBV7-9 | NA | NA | CASSLPVVGEQYF | TGTGCCAGCAGCTTGCCGGTCGTGGGGGAGCAGTACTTC
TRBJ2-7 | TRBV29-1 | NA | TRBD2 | CSATNSGSGSYEQYF | TGCAGCGCTACCAATAGCGGGAGTGGATCCTACGAGCAGTACTTC
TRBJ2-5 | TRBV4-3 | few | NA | CASSRSGGAAQETQYF | TGCGCCAGCAGCCGAAGTGGCGGGGCAGCACAAGAGACCCAGTACTTC
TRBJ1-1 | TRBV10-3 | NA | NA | CAISERGRTEAFF | TGTGCCATCAGTGAAAGGGGCCGGACTGAAGCTTTCTTT
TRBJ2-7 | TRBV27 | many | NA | CASGVSYEQYF | TGTGCCTCGGGTGTCTCCTACGAGCAGTACTTC
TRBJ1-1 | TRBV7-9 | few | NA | CASSFGENTEAFF | TGTGCCAGCAGCTTCGGGGAGAACACTGAAGCTTTCTTT
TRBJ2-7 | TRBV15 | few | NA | CATRGYGYEQYF | TGTGCCACCAGAGGCTACGGTTACGAGCAGTACTTC
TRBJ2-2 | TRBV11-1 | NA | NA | CTSSLATTGELFF | TGTACCAGCAGCTTAGCTACCACCGGGGAGCTGTTTTTT
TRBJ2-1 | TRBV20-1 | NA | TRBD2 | CSARPLGGTSIYNEQFF | TGCAGTGCTAGACCACTTGGCGGGACTAGCATCTACAATGAGCAGTTCTTC
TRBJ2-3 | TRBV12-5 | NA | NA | CASGFSSTDTQYF | TGTGCTAGTGGCTTTTCTAGCACAGATACGCAGTATTTT
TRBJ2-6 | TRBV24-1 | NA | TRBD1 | CATGGLSSGANVLTF | TGTGCCACAGGGGGCCTAAGCTCTGGGGCCAACGTCCTGACTTTC